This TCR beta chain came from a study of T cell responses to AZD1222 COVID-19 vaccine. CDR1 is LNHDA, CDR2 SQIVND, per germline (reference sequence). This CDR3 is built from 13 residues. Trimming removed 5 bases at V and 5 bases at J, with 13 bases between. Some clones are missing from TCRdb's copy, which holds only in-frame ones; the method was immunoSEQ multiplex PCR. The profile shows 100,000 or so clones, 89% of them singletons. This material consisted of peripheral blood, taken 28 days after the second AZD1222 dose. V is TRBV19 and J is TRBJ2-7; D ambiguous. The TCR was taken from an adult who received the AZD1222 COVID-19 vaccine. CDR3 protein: CASSYLAHDEQYF. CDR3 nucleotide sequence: TGTGCCAGTAGTTACCTCGCGCACGACGAGCAGTACTTC.